This TCR beta chain is from a study of shared clonotypes between healthy human individuals. Germline values: CDR1 SGHTA, CDR2 FQGTGA. This CDR3 region has 13 residues. Deletions cut 0 bases from V and 3 bases from J, with 5 bases between. The data were produced by immunoSEQ multiplex PCR, yet TCRdb's version contains in-frame clones alone and is incomplete. This sample has 2 million to 2.5 million clones, with 85% to 95% found just once. About this clone itself: Other DNA sequences in this specimen translate into the identical CDR3.

Sequencing was done on a sample of naive CD4+ T cells from PBMCs. The subset is: CD45RA+ positively selected. The sequence came from a man between 18 and 29 years old in good health. Some clones in this sample may be carry-over from other donors' samples. This chain uses TRBV7-3 with TRBJ2-5, with TRBD2 as a possible D gene (5 bases). CDR3: CASSLTREETQYF. The CDR3 nucleotides read TGTGCCAGCAGCTTAACGAGGGAAGAGACCCAGTACTTC.